A single sample is the source of the 8 T cell receptor beta chains below, sequenced in a study of regulatory T cells in long-lasting Graves disease. Documented time point: newly diagnosed GD, antithyroid drugs for less than 3 months. Extracted PBMC RNA gave rise to the TCR library. iRepertoire HTBI primers and Arm-PCR of CDR3 regions built TCR beta libraries. In TCRdb, the multiplex PCR reads were re-called with MiXCR into one record per CDR3 protein. The sample includes 520,000 or so distinct CDR3 sequences, around 13% of them seen just once. These data were also reused for a study on T cells in Graves' hyperthyroidism and ophthalmopathy.

Sample: peripheral blood mononuclear cells (PBMCs), taken at new diagnosis, from a patient treated with antithyroid drugs. Receptors originate from a woman in her twenties or thirties with Graves disease.

This clonotype was recorded many times. The V call is TRBV7-9, the J call TRBJ1-2; D call uncertain. The CDR3 runs 13 residues. From germline, CDR1 is SEHNR and CDR2 FQNEAQ (reference sequence). The V end was cut by 5 bases, the J end by 3 bases, with 10 bases between. This chain's CDR3 is CASSPGSDYGYTF. As DNA, the CDR3 is TGTGCCAGCAGCCCGGGTAGCGACTATGGCTACACCTTC.

This clonotype was recorded at least ten times. The chain links TRBV5-1 to TRBJ2-2; D is uncertain. This CDR3 is 13 amino acids long. Germline CDR1 reads SGHRS; CDR2 reads YFSETQ. Trimming took off 2 bases at V and 3 bases at J, with 5 bases between the two ends. The chain's CDR3 is CASSFAHTGELFF. CDR3 sequence (DNA): TGCGCCAGCAGCTTCGCACACACCGGGGAGCTGTTTTTT.

This clonotype was seen at least ten times. The chain employs TRBV5-1 and TRBJ2-1; 9 nucleotides line up with TRBD1. The CDR3 covers 14 residues. Germline CDR1 SGHRS, CDR2 YFSETQ. The ends lost 4 bases at V and 6 bases at J; junction bases unmatched: 5. The CDR3 sequence: CASSARQGGNEQFF. In nucleotides, the CDR3 is TGCGCCAGCAGCGCTAGACAGGGGGGCAATGAGCAGTTCTTC.

The sample holds many counts of this clonotype. The genes are TRBV2 and TRBJ2-5; TRBD2 matches at 7 bases. The CDR3 length is 14 residues. V shed 3 bases, J shed 3 bases, and the junction held 4 bases outside the gene matches. The germline V gene has CDR1 SNHLY and CDR2 FYNNEI. Here the CDR3 reads CASSEASGEETQYF. The CDR3 nucleotides read TGTGCCAGCAGTGAGGCTAGCGGAGAAGAGACCCAGTACTTC. Full variable domain (outside the CDR3, taken from reference TRBV2 and TRBJ2-5): EPEVTQTPSHQVTQMGQEVILRCVPISNHLYFYWYRQILGQKVEFLVSFYNNEISEKSEIFDDQFSVERPDGSNFTLKIRSTKLEDSAMYFCASSEASGEETQYFGPGTRLLVL.

This clonotype has a count of ten or more. The chain uses TRBV4-3 and TRBJ1-2; 9 bases agree with TRBD1. The ends lost 1 base at V and 8 bases at J; junction bases unmatched: 11. The CDR3 is made up of 16 amino acids. CDR1 LGHNA and CDR2 YSLEER come from the germline V gene. The CDR3 here is CASSQVGGDRVDGYTF. The CDR3 DNA reads as TGCGCCAGCAGCCAAGTCGGGGGGGACAGGGTCGACGGCTACACCTTC.

The rearrangement uses TRBV7-9 and TRBJ1-1; weak D call: TRBD1 (6 bases). The CDR3 is 12 amino acids. The V end lost 5 bases, the J end lost 11 bases, and 15 bases lay between the germline ends. The germline V gene has CDR1 SEHNR and CDR2 FQNEAQ (reference sequence). CDR3 sequence reads: CASSPQGWTAFF. In DNA form, the CDR3 reads TGTGCCAGCAGCCCACAGGGTTGGACTGCTTTCTTT.

This clonotype was recorded a few times. The CDR3 spells CASSFLRGSYEQYF. The CDR3 DNA is TGTGCCAGCAGTTTTTTGCGGGGATCCTACGAGCAGTACTTC. The rearrangement joins TRBV12-3 or TRBV12-4 to TRBJ2-7; tentative D call: TRBD2 (6 bases). There are 14 residues in the CDR3. V dropped 3 bases and J dropped 1 base, with 10 bases sitting between them.

This clonotype was seen many times. V usage is TRBV30 and J usage is TRBJ2-7; 8 nucleotides line up with TRBD1. Germline trimming cut 2 bases from V and 7 bases from J; bases unmatched to any gene: 7. CDR1 GTSNPN and CDR2 SVGIG come from the germline V gene (reference sequence). The CDR3 runs 13 residues. The CDR3 protein is CAWSRGQDAEQYF. DNA of the CDR3: TGTGCCTGGAGTAGGGGACAGGACGCGGAGCAGTACTTC.